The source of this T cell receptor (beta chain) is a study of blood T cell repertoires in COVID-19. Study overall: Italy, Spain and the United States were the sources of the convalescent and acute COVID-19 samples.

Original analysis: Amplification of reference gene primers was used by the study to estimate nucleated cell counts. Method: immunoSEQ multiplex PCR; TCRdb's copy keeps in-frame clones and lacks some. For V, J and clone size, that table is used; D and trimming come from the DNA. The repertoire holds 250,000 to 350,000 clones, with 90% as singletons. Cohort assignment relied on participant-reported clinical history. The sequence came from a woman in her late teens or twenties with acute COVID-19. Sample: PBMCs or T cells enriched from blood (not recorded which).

In nucleotides, the CDR3 is TGTGCCAGCTCACTGGACAGGGGTCGCCTCAATTTGGAGCAGTTCTTC. Its translation is CASSLDRGRLNLEQFF. V usage is TRBV18 and J usage is TRBJ2-1; 9 bases are a match to TRBD1. The CDR3 length is 16 residues. The germline V gene encodes CDR1 KGHSH and CDR2 LQKENI. The junction had 14 bases not matched to a gene; V was cut back by 4 bases and J by 10 bases.